The rows below give T cell receptor beta chains drawn from one sample of a study of blood T cells in healthy people across ages. Using its own MiXCR run on the 5' RACE reads, TCRdb lists one record per CDR3 protein. The sample gives under 750,000 distinct CDR3 sequences, 40% to 55% of which show up once; under 30% is in the top ten. The sequenced material came from blood. The source of these receptors is a man aged 80 or over in good health. The CDR3 runs from the conserved cysteine through the conserved F or W. Part of the rows lack a size; the others show once, few, many or a class for expanded clones.

>TRBV20-1|TRBJ2-5|.
CSARGVGGLETQYF
>TRBV20-1|TRBJ2-3|few
CSAPPGADTQYF
>TRBV20-1|TRBJ2-3|.
CSALGTSGSPDTQYF
>TRBV7-9|TRBJ1-5|.
CASSLGAGLVQPQHF
>TRBV20-1|TRBJ2-5|.
CSARGGASVQETQYF
>TRBV6-5|.|.
CASSYGQVKTQYF
>TRBV6-2/TRBV6-3|TRBJ1-4|.
CASSDPIRRAEKLFF
>TRBV29-1|TRBJ2-7|few
CSVPGLAYEQYF
>TRBV29-1|TRBJ1-2|.
CSAHSTTGATKTGNYGYTF
>TRBV20-1|TRBJ1-4|.
CSARDWGPLSEKLFF
>TRBV29-1|TRBJ2-5|few
CSVEDTGIQETQYF
>TRBV4-2|TRBJ2-3|.
CASSPRDRGSIDTQYF
>TRBV21-1|TRBJ1-1|.
CASSNRQQGLTEAFF
>TRBV6-5|TRBJ2-3|.
CASSYISSSDTQYF
>TRBV12-3/TRBV12-4|TRBJ2-2|.
CASSSRATGELFF
>TRBV20-1|TRBJ2-3|few
CSARILAESTDTQYF
>TRBV19|TRBJ1-5|.
CASTPGGGINQPQHF
>TRBV6-6|TRBJ2-7|.
CASSYRGRESYEQYF
>TRBV4-3|TRBJ2-5|many
CASSQDSGGGGNVETQYF
>TRBV5-1|TRBJ2-3|.
CASSLAPGPGRADTQYF
>TRBV20-1|TRBJ2-3|few
CSASSLAGRTDTQYF
>TRBV5-1|TRBJ2-1|many
CASSLEIPYNEQFF
>TRBV6-6|TRBJ2-2|many
CASRRTGKVWLFF
>TRBV7-6|TRBJ1-5|.
CASSPFGGYSNQPQHF
>TRBV5-1|.|.
CASSLDGRRTQETQYF
>TRBV20-1|TRBJ2-7|.
CSAKGGSPSEQYF
>TRBV20-1|.|.
CSAPKGTQETQYF
>TRBV6-2/TRBV6-3|TRBJ2-4|.
CASSDPSGLAGDWNIQYF
>TRBV20-1|TRBJ2-5|.
CSELGRGTRSQYF
>TRBV13|TRBJ2-1|.
CASRPPGVSYNEQFF
>TRBV7-8|TRBJ2-3|.
CASSLQGGKNTQYF
>TRBV28|TRBJ2-5|.
CASSSGVMGKYQETQYF
>TRBV10-3|TRBJ1-2|few
CAIRLDVNYGYTF
>TRBV7-2|TRBJ2-3|many
CASSLRGSTDTQYF
>TRBV7-9|TRBJ1-1|.
CASSPGTGRLTEAFF
>TRBV20-1|TRBJ2-7|.
CSPRRGAGEQYF